These T cell receptor beta chains were read from a single sample in a study of T cells in Graves' hyperthyroidism and ophthalmopathy. In TCRdb, the multiplex PCR reads were re-called with MiXCR into one record per CDR3 protein. The table lists roughly 380,000 distinct CDR3 sequences, approximately 19% of them singletons. The material sequenced was blood. All receptors derive from a woman between 18 and 29 years old with Graves' hyperthyroidism. CDR3s include the opening cysteine and the closing phenylalanine or tryptophan. Fields, in order: clone size, J gene, D gene, V gene, CDR3 protein, CDR3 DNA. D genes are given only for firm matches. Rows may omit the clone size; those that give it use once, few, many or a size class.

size: many; J: TRBJ1-3; D: -; V: TRBV6-2/TRBV6-3; CDR3: CASSYYGNTIYF; DNA: TGTGCCAGCAGTTACTACGGAAACACCATATATTTT
size: many; J: TRBJ1-2; D: TRBD1; V: TRBV24-1; CDR3: CATQGDSYGYTF; DNA: TGTGCCACCCAGGGGGACAGTTATGGCTACACCTTC
size: many; J: TRBJ2-5; D: TRBD1; V: TRBV11-2; CDR3: CASSLDRVVQYF; DNA: TGTGCCAGCAGCTTGGACAGGGTGGTACAGTACTTC
size: -; J: TRBJ2-3; D: TRBD2; V: TRBV6-1; CDR3: CASSEALLAGSTDTQYF; DNA: TGTGCCAGCAGTGAAGCGCTGCTAGCGGGAAGCACAGATACGCAGTATTTT
size: many; J: TRBJ1-5; D: TRBD1; V: TRBV6-1; CDR3: CASSEGTGTRQPQHF; DNA: TGTGCCAGCAGTGAAGGGACAGGGACCCGACAGCCCCAGCATTTT
size: -; J: TRBJ1-1; D: -; V: TRBV5-1; CDR3: CASSLVIRKGMNTEAFF; DNA: TGCGCCAGCAGCTTGGTTATACGGAAGGGAATGAACACTGAAGCTTTCTTT
size: many; J: TRBJ1-2; D: -; V: TRBV5-1; CDR3: CASSGAAADGYTF; DNA: TGCGCCAGCAGTGGGGCAGCCGCCGATGGCTACACCTTC
size: many; J: TRBJ1-2; D: -; V: TRBV12-3/TRBV12-4; CDR3: CASSSHRINYGYTF; DNA: TGTGCCAGCAGCAGCCACAGGATTAACTATGGCTACACCTTC
size: -; J: TRBJ2-5; D: TRBD2; V: TRBV5-4; CDR3: CASSLETGLAGPGGTQYF; DNA: TGTGCCAGCAGCTTGGAGACTGGACTAGCGGGTCCAGGCGGGACCCAGTACTTC
size: many; J: TRBJ2-2; D: -; V: TRBV12-3/TRBV12-4; CDR3: CASKRDTGELFF; DNA: TGTGCCAGCAAGAGGGACACCGGGGAGCTGTTTTTT
size: many; J: TRBJ1-1; D: -; V: TRBV3-1; CDR3: CASSQQTNTEAFF; DNA: TGTGCCAGCAGCCAGCAGACGAACACTGAAGCTTTCTTT
size: -; J: TRBJ2-5; D: -; V: TRBV6-1; CDR3: CASGEGRQETQYF; DNA: TGTGCCAGCGGGGAAGGGCGTCAAGAGACCCAGTACTTC
size: many; J: TRBJ2-5; D: TRBD2; V: TRBV29-1; CDR3: CSVDIRAGETQYF; DNA: TGCAGCGTTGATATCCGAGCGGGGGAGACCCAGTACTTC
size: -; J: TRBJ2-7; D: -; V: TRBV7-9; CDR3: CASTPSLGASYEQYF; DNA: TGTGCCAGCACCCCCAGTTTGGGGGCTTCCTACGAGCAGTACTTC
size: -; J: TRBJ2-2; D: -; V: TRBV30; CDR3: CAWSGSLAVLTGELFF; DNA: TGTGCCTGGAGTGGCTCCCTCGCCGTCCTCACCGGGGAGCTGTTTTTT
size: few; J: TRBJ2-5; D: TRBD1; V: TRBV6-1; CDR3: CASSDWGQGFFETKYF; DNA: TGTGCCAGCAGTGACTGGGGACAGGGTTTTTTCGAGACCAAGTACTTC
size: many; J: TRBJ2-2; D: TRBD2; V: TRBV12-3/TRBV12-4; CDR3: CASSPLAGSYTGELFF; DNA: TGTGCCAGCAGTCCCCTAGCGGGGTCCTACACCGGGGAGCTGTTTTTT
size: many; J: TRBJ1-1; D: -; V: TRBV24-1; CDR3: CATSIGNTEAFF; DNA: TGTGCCACCAGTATAGGGAACACTGAAGCTTTCTTT
size: many; J: TRBJ1-1; D: TRBD1; V: TRBV4-1; CDR3: CASSQPNRGHRTEAFF; DNA: TGCGCCAGCAGCCAACCTAACAGGGGGCATAGGACTGAAGCTTTCTTT
size: many; J: TRBJ1-3; D: TRBD1; V: TRBV4-2; CDR3: CASSQEDRGGNTIYF; DNA: TGTGCCAGCAGCCAAGAGGACAGGGGGGGAAACACCATATATTTT
size: few; J: TRBJ2-3; D: TRBD1; V: TRBV29-1; CDR3: CSTGQGAWDTQYF; DNA: TGCAGCACCGGGCAGGGGGCTTGGGATACGCAGTATTTT
size: -; J: TRBJ1-1; D: -; V: TRBV6-2/TRBV6-3; CDR3: CASISGANTEAFF; DNA: TGTGCCAGCATTTCAGGAGCGAACACTGAAGCTTTCTTT
size: many; J: TRBJ2-7; D: -; V: TRBV20-1; CDR3: CSARDSRMIEQYF; DNA: TGCAGTGCTAGAGACAGCCGGATGATCGAGCAGTACTTC
size: few; J: TRBJ2-5; D: -; V: TRBV3-1; CDR3: CASSQDQGETQYF; DNA: TGTGCCAGCAGCCAAGATCAGGGGGAGACCCAGTACTTC
size: -; J: TRBJ1-2; D: -; V: TRBV7-3; CDR3: CASSLTGSGARWGYGYTF; DNA: TGTGCCAGCAGCTTAACTGGGTCAGGGGCCCGATGGGGCTATGGCTACACCTTC
size: many; J: TRBJ1-5; D: -; V: TRBV24-1; CDR3: CATSDSYSNQPQHF; DNA: TGTGCCACCAGTGACAGTTATAGCAATCAGCCCCAGCATTTT
size: -; J: TRBJ1-3; D: TRBD1; V: TRBV20-1; CDR3: CSASTGAGNTIYF; DNA: TGCAGTGCTTCTACAGGGGCTGGAAACACCATATATTTT
size: many; J: TRBJ2-7; D: TRBD1; V: TRBV5-1; CDR3: CASSRQGAKDYEQYF; DNA: TGCGCCAGCAGCAGACAGGGGGCAAAAGACTACGAGCAGTACTTC
size: many; J: TRBJ2-5; D: TRBD1; V: TRBV7-2; CDR3: CASSSGGLYLQETQYF; DNA: TGTGCCAGCAGCTCAGGGGGCCTCTACTTACAAGAGACCCAGTACTTC
size: -; J: TRBJ2-3; D: -; V: TRBV6-5; CDR3: CASSYRGADTQYF; DNA: TGTGCCAGCAGTTACCGAGGGGCAGATACGCAGTATTTT
size: many; J: TRBJ2-7; D: TRBD2; V: TRBV15; CDR3: CATSRESGNWYEQYF; DNA: TGTGCCACCAGCAGAGAAAGCGGGAATTGGTACGAGCAGTACTTC
size: many; J: TRBJ1-5; D: -; V: TRBV6-6; CDR3: CASRRDFWSRQPQHF; DNA: TGTGCCAGCAGAAGGGACTTTTGGTCACGGCAGCCCCAGCATTTT
size: many; J: TRBJ1-3; D: -; V: TRBV6-5; CDR3: CASSYRTPGGNTIYF; DNA: TGTGCCAGCAGTTACCGGACTCCCGGCGGAAACACCATATATTTT
size: many; J: TRBJ2-7; D: TRBD2; V: TRBV20-1; CDR3: CSARGEGYEQYF; DNA: TGCAGTGCTAGGGGGGAGGGATACGAGCAGTACTTC
size: -; J: TRBJ1-5; D: -; V: TRBV6-1; CDR3: CASSEAFVEF; DNA: TGTGCCAGCAGTGAAGCTTTTGTAGAGTTT
size: many; J: TRBJ2-7; D: -; V: TRBV6-5; CDR3: CASKTPEHEQYF; DNA: TGTGCCAGCAAAACTCCCGAGCACGAGCAGTACTTC
size: many; J: TRBJ1-1; D: TRBD1; V: TRBV6-1; CDR3: CASIGDRGHTEAFF; DNA: TGTGCCAGCATAGGGGACAGGGGTCACACTGAAGCTTTCTTT
size: once; J: TRBJ2-7; D: -; V: TRBV12-3/TRBV12-4; CDR3: CASSLFGYVTDEQYF; DNA: TGTGCCAGCAGTTTATTCGGTTATGTAACCGACGAGCAGTACTTC
size: few; J: TRBJ2-7; D: -; V: TRBV7-4; CDR3: CASSLAPGPPYEQYF; DNA: TGTGCCAGCAGCTTAGCGCCGGGGCCACCCTACGAGCAGTACTTC
size: many; J: TRBJ1-2; D: TRBD1; V: TRBV5-4; CDR3: CASSPPTGGLGGYTF; DNA: TGTGCCAGCAGCCCCCCGACAGGGGGTTTGGGTGGCTACACCTTC
size: many; J: TRBJ1-1; D: TRBD1; V: TRBV19; CDR3: CASRITGGNTEAFF; DNA: TGTGCCAGTAGGATTACAGGGGGGAACACTGAAGCTTTCTTT
size: many; J: TRBJ2-5; D: TRBD1; V: TRBV6-1; CDR3: CASSAHRTGGVGETQYF; DNA: TGTGCCAGCAGTGCCCATAGGACAGGGGGCGTAGGAGAGACCCAGTACTTC
size: many; J: TRBJ2-7; D: -; V: TRBV7-9; CDR3: CASSSTRPSYHEQYF; DNA: TGTGCCAGCAGCTCCACGAGGCCCAGCTACCACGAGCAGTACTTC